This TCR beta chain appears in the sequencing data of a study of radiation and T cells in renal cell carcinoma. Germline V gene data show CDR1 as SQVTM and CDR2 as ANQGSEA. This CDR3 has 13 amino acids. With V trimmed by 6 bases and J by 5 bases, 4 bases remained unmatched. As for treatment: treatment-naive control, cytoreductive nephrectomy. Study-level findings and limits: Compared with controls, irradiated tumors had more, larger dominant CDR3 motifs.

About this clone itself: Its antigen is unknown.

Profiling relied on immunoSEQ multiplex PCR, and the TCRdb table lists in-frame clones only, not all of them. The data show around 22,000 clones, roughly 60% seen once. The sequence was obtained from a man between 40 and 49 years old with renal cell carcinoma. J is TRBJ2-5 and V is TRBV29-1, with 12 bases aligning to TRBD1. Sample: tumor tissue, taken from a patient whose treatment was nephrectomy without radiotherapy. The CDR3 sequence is CSVAGTGGETQYF. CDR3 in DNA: TGCAGCGTAGCCGGGACAGGGGGCGAGACCCAGTACTTC.